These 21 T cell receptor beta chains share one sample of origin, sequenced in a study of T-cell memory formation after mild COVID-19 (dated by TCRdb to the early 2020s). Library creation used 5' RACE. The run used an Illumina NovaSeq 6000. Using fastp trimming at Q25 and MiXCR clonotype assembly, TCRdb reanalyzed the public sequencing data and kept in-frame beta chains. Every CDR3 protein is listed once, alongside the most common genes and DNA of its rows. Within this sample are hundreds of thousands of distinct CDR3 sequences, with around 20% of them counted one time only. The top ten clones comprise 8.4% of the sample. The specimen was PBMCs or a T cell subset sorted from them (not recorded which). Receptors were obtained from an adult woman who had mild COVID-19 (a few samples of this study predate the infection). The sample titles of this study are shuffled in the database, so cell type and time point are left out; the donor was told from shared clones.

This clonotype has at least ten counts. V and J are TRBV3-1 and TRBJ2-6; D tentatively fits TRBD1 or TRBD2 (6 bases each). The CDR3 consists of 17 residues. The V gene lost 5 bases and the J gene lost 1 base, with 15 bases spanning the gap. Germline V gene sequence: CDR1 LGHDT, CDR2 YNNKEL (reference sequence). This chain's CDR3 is CASSDLGGPSGANVLTF. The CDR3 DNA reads TGTGCCAGCAGCGACCTAGGGGGGCCTTCTGGGGCCAACGTCCTGACTTTC.

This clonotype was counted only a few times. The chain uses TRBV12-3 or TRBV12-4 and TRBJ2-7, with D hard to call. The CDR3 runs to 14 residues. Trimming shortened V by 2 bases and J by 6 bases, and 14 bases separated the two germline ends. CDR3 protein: CASSLSVRDREQYF. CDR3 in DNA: TGTGCCAGCAGTTTATCGGTCAGAGATCGCGAGCAGTACTTC.

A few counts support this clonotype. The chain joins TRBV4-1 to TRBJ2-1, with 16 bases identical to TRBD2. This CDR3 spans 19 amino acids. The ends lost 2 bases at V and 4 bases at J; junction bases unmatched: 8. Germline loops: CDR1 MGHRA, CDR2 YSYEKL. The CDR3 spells CASSQSGLAGGLGYNEQFF. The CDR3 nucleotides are TGCGCCAGCAGCCAATCGGGACTAGCGGGGGGGCTGGGTTACAATGAGCAGTTCTTC.

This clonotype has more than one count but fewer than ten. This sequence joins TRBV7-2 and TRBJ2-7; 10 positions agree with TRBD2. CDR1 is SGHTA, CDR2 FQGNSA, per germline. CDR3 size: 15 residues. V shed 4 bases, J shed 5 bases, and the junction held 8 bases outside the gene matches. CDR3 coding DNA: TGTGCCAGCAGCTCGAGGACTAGCGGCATCAACGAGCAGTACTTC. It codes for CASSSRTSGINEQYF.

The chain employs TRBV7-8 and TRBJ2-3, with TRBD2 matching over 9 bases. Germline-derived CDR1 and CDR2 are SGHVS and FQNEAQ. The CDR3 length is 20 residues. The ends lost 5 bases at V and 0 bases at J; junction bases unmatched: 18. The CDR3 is CASSPLLGLAGSLSTDTQYF. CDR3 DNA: TGTGCCAGCAGCCCCCTTCTAGGGCTAGCGGGGAGCTTGAGCACAGATACGCAGTATTTT.

The CDR3 sequence is CASSQDVGLVLRTDTQYF. The CDR3, as DNA: TGCGCCAGCAGCCAAGATGTGGGACTAGTGCTTCGGACAGATACGCAGTATTTT. The chain has TRBV4-1 and TRBJ2-3; 8 bases line up with TRBD2. Germline V gene data show CDR1 as MGHRA and CDR2 as YSYEKL. The CDR3 has 18 amino acids. The V segment lost 0 bases and the J segment 3 bases; nucleotides outside the gene matches: 11.

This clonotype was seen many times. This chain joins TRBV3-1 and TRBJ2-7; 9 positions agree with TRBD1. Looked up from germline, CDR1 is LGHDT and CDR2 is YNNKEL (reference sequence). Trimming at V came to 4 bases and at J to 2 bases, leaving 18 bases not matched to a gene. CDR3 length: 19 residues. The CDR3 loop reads CASSLVPGQGSGAAYEQYF. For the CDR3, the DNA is TGTGCCAGCAGCCTTGTACCGGGACAGGGCTCGGGGGCTGCCTACGAGCAGTACTTC.

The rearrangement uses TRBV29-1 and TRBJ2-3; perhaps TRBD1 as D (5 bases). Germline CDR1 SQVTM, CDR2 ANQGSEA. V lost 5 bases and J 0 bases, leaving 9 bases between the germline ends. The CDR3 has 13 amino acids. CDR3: CSVLDKSTDTQYF. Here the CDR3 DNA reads TGCAGCGTTCTGGACAAGAGCACAGATACGCAGTATTTT.

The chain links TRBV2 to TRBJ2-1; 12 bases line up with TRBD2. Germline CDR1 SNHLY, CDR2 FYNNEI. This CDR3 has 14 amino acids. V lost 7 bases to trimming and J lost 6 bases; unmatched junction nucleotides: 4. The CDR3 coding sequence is TGTGCCAGCATTCGGACTAGCGGGATCAATGAGCAGTTCTTC. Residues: CASIRTSGINEQFF.

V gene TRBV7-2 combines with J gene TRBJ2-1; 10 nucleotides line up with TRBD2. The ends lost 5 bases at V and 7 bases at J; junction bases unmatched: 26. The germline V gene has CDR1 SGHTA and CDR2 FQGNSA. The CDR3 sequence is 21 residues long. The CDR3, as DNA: TGTGCCAGCAGCGCGACGCCGGGACTAGCGTGGAGGTGGGGGGATTTGAATGAGCAGTTCTTC. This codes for CASSATPGLAWRWGDLNEQFF.

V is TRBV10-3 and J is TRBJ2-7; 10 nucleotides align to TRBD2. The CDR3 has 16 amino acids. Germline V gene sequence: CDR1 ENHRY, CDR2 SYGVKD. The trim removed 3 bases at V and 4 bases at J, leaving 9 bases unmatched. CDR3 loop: CAISDSSGRAWYEQYF. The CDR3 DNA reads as TGTGCCATCAGTGATTCCAGCGGGAGGGCCTGGTACGAGCAGTACTTC.

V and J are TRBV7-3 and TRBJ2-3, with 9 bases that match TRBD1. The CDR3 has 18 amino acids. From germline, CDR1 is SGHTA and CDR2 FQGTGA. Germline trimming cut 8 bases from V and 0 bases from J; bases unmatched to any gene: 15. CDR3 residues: CASRRTSGQGSSTDTQYF. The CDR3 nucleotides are TGTGCCAGCCGGAGGACCTCGGGACAGGGTAGCAGCACAGATACGCAGTATTTT.

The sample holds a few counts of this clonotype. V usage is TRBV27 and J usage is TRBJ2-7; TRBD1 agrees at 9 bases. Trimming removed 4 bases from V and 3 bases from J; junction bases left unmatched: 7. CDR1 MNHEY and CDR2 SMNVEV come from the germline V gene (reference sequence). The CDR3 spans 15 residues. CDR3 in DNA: TGTGCCAGCAGTTCACTACAGGGGGCTGGCTACGAGCAGTACTTC. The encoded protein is CASSSLQGAGYEQYF.

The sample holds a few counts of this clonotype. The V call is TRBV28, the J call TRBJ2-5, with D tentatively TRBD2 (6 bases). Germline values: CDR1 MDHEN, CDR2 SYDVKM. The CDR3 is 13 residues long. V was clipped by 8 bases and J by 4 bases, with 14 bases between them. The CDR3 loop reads CASGEGRLETQYF. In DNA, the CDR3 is TGTGCCAGCGGAGAGGGGAGGTTAGAGACCCAGTACTTC.

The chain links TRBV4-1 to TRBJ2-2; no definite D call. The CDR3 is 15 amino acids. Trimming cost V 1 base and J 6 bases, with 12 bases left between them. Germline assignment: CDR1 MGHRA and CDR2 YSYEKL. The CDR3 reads CASSQVGRTPGELFF. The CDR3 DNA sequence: TGCGCCAGCAGCCAAGTAGGAAGAACACCCGGGGAGCTGTTTTTT.

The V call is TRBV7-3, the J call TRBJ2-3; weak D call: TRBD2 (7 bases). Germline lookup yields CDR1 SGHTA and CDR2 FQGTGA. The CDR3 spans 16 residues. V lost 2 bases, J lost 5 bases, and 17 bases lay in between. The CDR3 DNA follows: TGTGCCAGCAGCTTACATGCGCTGGGGGGGCAAGATACGCAGTATTTT. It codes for CASSLHALGGQDTQYF.

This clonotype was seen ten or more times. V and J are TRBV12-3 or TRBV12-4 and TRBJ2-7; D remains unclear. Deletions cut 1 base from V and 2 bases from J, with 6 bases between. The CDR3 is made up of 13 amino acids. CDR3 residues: CASSLGSTYEQYF. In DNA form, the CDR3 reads TGTGCCAGCAGTTTAGGCAGTACCTACGAGCAGTACTTC.

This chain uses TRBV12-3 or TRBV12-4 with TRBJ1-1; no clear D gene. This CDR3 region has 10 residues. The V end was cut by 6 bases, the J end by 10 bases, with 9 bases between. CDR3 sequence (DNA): TGTGCCAGCAGCCGCGTACGAGCTTTCTTT. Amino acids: CASSRVRAFF.

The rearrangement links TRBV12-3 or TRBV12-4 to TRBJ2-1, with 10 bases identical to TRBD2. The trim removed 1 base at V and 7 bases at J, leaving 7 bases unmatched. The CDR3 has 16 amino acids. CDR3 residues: CASSLEALAGENEQFF. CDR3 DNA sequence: TGTGCCAGCAGTTTAGAGGCGCTAGCGGGGGAGAATGAGCAGTTCTTC.

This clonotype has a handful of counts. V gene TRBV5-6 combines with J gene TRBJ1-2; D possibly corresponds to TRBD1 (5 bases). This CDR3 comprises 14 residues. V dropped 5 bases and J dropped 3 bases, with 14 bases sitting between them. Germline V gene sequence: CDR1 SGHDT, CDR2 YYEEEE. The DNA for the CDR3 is TGTGCCAGCAGAGGGGCCGCCAGGGACTATGGCTACACCTTC. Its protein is CASRGAARDYGYTF.

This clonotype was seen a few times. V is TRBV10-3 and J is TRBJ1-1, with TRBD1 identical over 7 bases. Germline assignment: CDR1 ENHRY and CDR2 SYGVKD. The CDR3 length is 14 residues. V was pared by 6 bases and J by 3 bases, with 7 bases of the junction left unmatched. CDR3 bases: TGTGCCATCAGCCGGACAGGTCTGGACACTGAAGCTTTCTTT. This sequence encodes CAISRTGLDTEAFF.